The source of this T cell receptor beta chain is a study of T cell repertoires in cytomegalovirus infection. Study-wide findings and caveats: Carriers of CMV and the relevant HLA type were discriminated by public TCR beta frequency. CMV-specific TCR beta clonotypes restricted by HLA-C dominated the ex vivo response.

Germline CDR1 reads ENHRY; CDR2 reads SYGVKD. This CDR3 has 17 amino acids. Losses at the gene ends were 3 bases for V and 6 bases for J; bases not matched to a gene: 15. One entry per CDR3 protein, called by TCRdb with MiXCR from the reads. The sample has some 700,000 distinct CDR3 sequences, about 40% seen once. As for this clonotype: Its specificity is unknown.

What was sequenced was PBMCs. The rearrangement joins TRBV10-3 to TRBJ1-2; 8 bases align to TRBD1. This TCR was recovered from a human donor in good health (CMV status not recorded). Some clones in this sample may be carry-over from other donors' samples. This chain's CDR3 is CAISDPGQGALSHGYTF. CDR3 sequence (DNA): TGTGCCATCAGTGACCCCGGCCAGGGGGCGCTTAGTCATGGCTACACCTTC.